The rows below give T cell receptor beta chains drawn from one sample of a study of blood T cell repertoires in COVID-19. The data were produced by immunoSEQ multiplex PCR, yet TCRdb's version contains in-frame clones alone and is incomplete. The sample has 40,000 to 50,000 clones; 87% are singletons. Sequenced input: peripheral blood. Receptors originate from an elderly woman with COVID-19, enrolled during active disease. The CDR3 runs from the conserved cysteine through the conserved F or W. The order of the fields is J gene, CDR3 length, V gene, D gene, clone size, CDR3 protein, CDR3 DNA. D genes are given only for firm matches. Some rows have no size entry. The others give once, few or many, or a class for an expanded clone.

TRBJ1-1 | 14 | TRBV9 | NA | NA | CASSRRGVGTEAFF | TGTGCCAGCAGCAGGCGGGGGGTTGGCACTGAAGCTTTCTTT
TRBJ2-5 | 16 | TRBV5-1 | TRBD1 | NA | CASSVNRGEYQETQYF | TGCGCCAGCAGCGTCAACAGGGGCGAGTACCAAGAGACCCAGTACTTC
TRBJ1-5 | 15 | TRBV6-1 | NA | NA | CASSEAGGRNQPQHF | TGTGCCAGCAGTGAAGCGGGAGGACGGAATCAGCCCCAGCATTTT
TRBJ2-5 | 13 | TRBV30 | NA | NA | CAWTNAGGETQYF | TGTGCCTGGACTAATGCCGGGGGAGAGACCCAGTACTTC
TRBJ2-5 | 15 | TRBV18 | NA | NA | CASSPPGAKGETQYF | TGTGCCAGCTCACCACCAGGGGCTAAGGGTGAGACCCAGTACTTC
TRBJ2-3 | 15 | TRBV5-4 | TRBD2 | NA | CASTRGGGSTDTQYF | TGTGCCAGCACCCGGGGGGGCGGTAGCACAGATACGCAGTATTTT
TRBJ2-7 | 15 | TRBV5-6 | TRBD2 | once | CASSYAPSGPYEQYF | TGTGCCAGCAGCTACGCTCCTAGCGGACCTTACGAGCAGTACTTC
TRBJ2-2 | 16 | TRBV9 | NA | NA | CASSGQLAAGTGELFF | TGTGCCAGCAGCGGACAACTAGCTGCTGGGACCGGGGAGCTGTTTTTT
TRBJ1-1 | 15 | TRBV6-5 | TRBD1 | NA | CASSRTGAMNTEAFF | TGTGCCAGCAGTAGGACAGGGGCCATGAACACTGAAGCTTTCTTT
TRBJ1-1 | 18 | TRBV24-1 | NA | once | CATSDFGQGRSMDTEAFF | TGTGCCACCAGTGATTTCGGTCAGGGTAGAAGTATGGACACTGAAGCTTTCTTT
TRBJ1-2 | 13 | TRBV18 | TRBD1 | NA | CASSPTGDYGYTF | TGTGCCAGCTCACCAACAGGGGATTATGGCTACACCTTC
TRBJ1-2 | 15 | TRBV6-5 | NA | NA | CASSYKGTRGSGYTF | TGTGCCAGCAGTTACAAGGGTACGCGGGGCTCTGGCTACACCTTC
TRBJ1-2 | 17 | TRBV4-1 | TRBD1 | NA | CASSQDSVGRGDYGYTF | TGCGCCAGCAGCCAAGATTCAGTCGGCAGGGGGGACTATGGCTACACCTTC
TRBJ1-1 | 12 | TRBV12-3/TRBV12-4 | NA | NA | CASLDRRHEAFF | TGTGCCAGCCTAGATCGACGGCATGAAGCTTTCTTT
TRBJ1-2 | 15 | TRBV6-1 | NA | NA | CASSETGRGGYGYTF | TGTGCCAGCAGTGAAACCGGGAGGGGCGGCTATGGCTACACCTTC
TRBJ2-3 | 13 | TRBV10-3 | NA | NA | CATSPRDTDTQYF | TGTGCCACCTCCCCACGGGACACAGATACGCAGTATTTT
TRBJ1-5 | 15 | TRBV19 | NA | NA | CASTLASHGDQPQHF | TGTGCCAGTACTCTAGCGTCCCACGGGGATCAGCCCCAGCATTTT
TRBJ2-1 | 16 | TRBV4-2 | TRBD2 | NA | CASSQGGAGVLDEQFF | TGTGCCAGCAGCCAAGGGGGAGCGGGAGTCTTGGATGAGCAGTTCTTC
TRBJ1-1 | 15 | TRBV28 | TRBD1 | medium-sized | CASSLDRVQPTEAFF | TGTGCCAGCAGCCTCGACAGGGTTCAACCCACTGAAGCTTTCTTT
TRBJ2-1 | 16 | TRBV5-4 | TRBD2 | few | CASSLGGRKAYNEQFF | TGTGCCAGCAGCTTGGGCGGGAGAAAGGCCTACAATGAGCAGTTCTTC
TRBJ1-6 | 15 | TRBV27 | NA | NA | CASRVGGSYNSPLHF | TGTGCCAGCAGAGTAGGAGGTTCCTATAATTCACCCCTCCACTTT
TRBJ2-5 | 15 | TRBV5-1 | TRBD2 | NA | CASRGLAGTEETQYF | TGCGCCAGCAGGGGACTAGCGGGAACCGAAGAGACCCAGTACTTC
TRBJ2-5 | 17 | TRBV18 | TRBD2 | NA | CASSPRTSFRGLETQYF | TGTGCCAGCTCACCCCGGACTAGCTTTCGGGGTTTGGAGACCCAGTACTTC
TRBJ1-4 | 13 | TRBV19 | NA | NA | CASRKGINEKLFF | TGTGCCAGTAGGAAGGGGATTAATGAAAAACTGTTTTTT
TRBJ2-5 | 12 | TRBV18 | NA | few | CASSPRVETQYF | TGTGCCAGCTCACCACGAGTGGAGACCCAGTACTTC
TRBJ1-2 | 14 | TRBV28 | TRBD1 | NA | CASRRQGVNYGYTF | TGTGCCAGCAGGAGGCAGGGGGTTAACTATGGCTACACCTTC
TRBJ2-6 | 16 | TRBV5-1 | TRBD1 | once | CASTGQTNSGANVLTF | TGCGCCAGCACGGGACAGACCAACTCTGGGGCCAACGTCCTGACTTTC
TRBJ1-1 | 11 | TRBV2 | NA | NA | CASSQAFEAFF | TGTGCCAGCTCCCAGGCTTTTGAAGCTTTCTTT
TRBJ2-7 | 14 | TRBV19 | TRBD2 | NA | CASTSGRRSYEQYF | TGTGCCAGCACTAGCGGGAGGCGGTCCTACGAGCAGTACTTC
TRBJ2-1 | 15 | TRBV11-2 | TRBD1 | NA | CASRIPGQGYNEQFF | TGTGCCAGCAGAATTCCGGGACAGGGATACAATGAGCAGTTCTTC
TRBJ1-5 | 12 | TRBV7-9 | NA | NA | CASSFDIQPQHF | TGTGCCAGCAGCTTTGACATCCAGCCCCAGCATTTT
TRBJ2-3 | 15 | TRBV30 | NA | NA | CAWREGSGITDTQYF | TGTGCCTGGAGGGAAGGTAGCGGAATCACAGATACGCAGTATTTT
TRBJ2-5 | 14 | TRBV4-2 | NA | NA | CASSPRRGRETQYF | TGTGCCAGCAGCCCGAGACGAGGGAGGGAGACCCAGTACTTC